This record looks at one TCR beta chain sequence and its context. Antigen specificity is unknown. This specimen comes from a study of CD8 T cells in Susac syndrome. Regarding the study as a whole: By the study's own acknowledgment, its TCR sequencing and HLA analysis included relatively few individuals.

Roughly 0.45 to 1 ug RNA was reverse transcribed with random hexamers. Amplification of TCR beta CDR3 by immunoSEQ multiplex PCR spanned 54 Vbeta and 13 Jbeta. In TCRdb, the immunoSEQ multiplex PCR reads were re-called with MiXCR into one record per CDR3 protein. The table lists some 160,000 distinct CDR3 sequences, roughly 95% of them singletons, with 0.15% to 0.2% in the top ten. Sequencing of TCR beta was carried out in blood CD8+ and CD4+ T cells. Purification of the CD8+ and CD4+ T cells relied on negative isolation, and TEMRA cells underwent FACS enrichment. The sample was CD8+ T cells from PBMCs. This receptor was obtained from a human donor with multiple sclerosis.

CDR3 loop: CASSLRDFGSTDTQYF. The CDR3 nucleotides are TGTGCCAGCAGCCTCCGGGACTTCGGTAGCACAGATACGCAGTATTTT. The chain employs TRBV7-9 and TRBJ2-3; possible D gene TRBD2, 6 bases. This CDR3 is built from 16 residues. Germline CDR1 and CDR2: SEHNR and FQNEAQ (reference sequence). Deletions cut 5 bases from V and 0 bases from J, with 15 bases between.